This T cell receptor (beta chain) was captured by sequencing in a study of blood T cells in healthy people across ages. This CDR3 comprises 13 residues. With V trimmed by 4 bases and J by 5 bases, 7 bases remained unmatched. Germline V gene data show CDR1 as DFQATT and CDR2 as SNEGSKA (reference sequence). Many counts were recorded for this clonotype. Caucasian individuals from Russia who were healthy and aged 6 to 90 acted as donors. A second PCR of about 6 to 12 cycles used a sample-barcoded 5' primer and a J-beta primer mix. TCRdb re-analysed the 5' RACE reads in MiXCR, keeping a single row per CDR3 protein. In the table there are some 800,000 distinct CDR3 sequences, around 43% of which are singletons.

The chain uses TRBV20-1 and TRBJ2-7; 8 nucleotides match TRBD1. The TCR was taken from a man aged 60 to 69 in good health. The specimen sequenced was blood. CDR3 amino acids: CSAKGDRRDEQYF. The DNA for the CDR3 is TGCAGTGCTAAGGGGGACAGGAGGGACGAGCAGTACTTC.